This paragraph covers one TCR beta chain sequence. Its antigen is not identified. The data were taken from a study of vaccination and CD4 T cells after COVID-19. Whole-study context: A vaccine, either BNT162b2 or mRNA-1273, was given to participants in two doses.

Oncomine TCR Beta short-read sequencing was applied to DNA from cultured CD4+ T cells. TCRdb reprocessed the PCR reads with MiXCR, giving one entry per CDR3 protein. The table records under 20,000 distinct CDR3 sequences, approximately 33% of them present only once. This CDR3 has 15 residues. From germline, CDR1 is WNHNN and CDR2 SYGVQD (reference sequence). Trimming shortened V by 7 bases and J by 2 bases, and 17 bases separated the two germline ends. Sample treatment: roughly ten-day PBMC culture with coronavirus spike peptide pools or control peptides (ViraFEST assay). The authors isolated CD4+ T cells by negative selection after more than nine days of culture.

The sequence came from a human donor with COVID-19. This chain links TRBV10-1 with TRBJ2-5; D ambiguous. Sequencing was performed on cultured CD4+ T cells from blood. The CDR3 spells CASIESAWKQETQYF. The CDR3 coding sequence is TGCGCCAGCATAGAATCCGCTTGGAAACAAGAGACCCAGTACTTC.